The TCR beta chain under discussion was sequenced for a study of blood T cells in healthy people across ages. Peripheral blood was drawn, about 10 milliliters per donor. They isolated at least 7 million PBMCs from each sample. V was clipped by 3 bases and J by 2 bases, with 14 bases between them. This CDR3 spans 16 amino acids. Comment on this clonotype: Antigen specificity is unknown.

A second PCR, run for roughly 7 to 11 cycles, used a sample-barcoded 5' primer plus a J-beta primer mix. One entry per CDR3 protein, called by TCRdb with MiXCR from the 5' RACE reads. The data contain 1,500,000 or so distinct CDR3 sequences, about 42% of them singletons. The study, taken as a whole, reports: Those diversity estimates obtained from one million T cells were thought to be underestimates.

Source material: blood. The TCR originated in a woman under 30 in good health. The chain couples TRBV12-3 or TRBV12-4 to TRBJ2-4, with a tentative D call TRBD1 (6 bases). CDR3 in DNA: TGTGCCAGCAGTTTCGTGGCAGGGGAATCCAAAAACATTCAGTACTTC. Translation gives CASSFVAGESKNIQYF.